The 3 T cell receptor beta chains below were found in one sample sequenced in a study of T cell responses to AZD1222 COVID-19 vaccine. The assay was immunoSEQ multiplex PCR, and TCRdb's table has in-frame clones only and misses some. The data contain roughly 100,000 clones, around 87% of them singletons. The sample consisted of peripheral blood, taken 28 days after the second AZD1222 dose. Every receptor here comes from an adult who received the AZD1222 COVID-19 vaccine.

This clone was counted between two and nine times. V gene TRBV7-2 combines with J gene TRBJ1-3, with a possible D match to TRBD1 (5 bases). The germline V gene encodes CDR1 SGHTA and CDR2 FQGNSA. V lost 5 bases and J 0 bases, leaving 8 bases between the germline ends. The CDR3 is 14 amino acids. CDR3: CASSHDSSGNTIYF. CDR3 in DNA: TGTGCCAGCAGCCACGACAGCTCTGGAAACACCATATATTTT.

This clone has a handful of counts. The chain has TRBV7-9 and TRBJ1-3, with 7 positions matching TRBD1. The V segment lost 4 bases and the J segment 3 bases; nucleotides outside the gene matches: 15. The CDR3 extends over 18 amino acids. Germline values: CDR1 SEHNR, CDR2 FQNEAQ (reference sequence). CDR3 DNA sequence: TGTGCCAGCAGCTCAGCTGTTGTCGGGACAGTGGATGGAAACACCATATATTTT. Encoded protein: CASSSAVVGTVDGNTIYF.

The chain combines TRBV7-2 with TRBJ2-2, with D perhaps TRBD1 (5 bases). The V and J ends lost 0 bases and 0 bases respectively, with 5 bases between them. Germline assignment: CDR1 SGHTA and CDR2 FQGNSA. The CDR3 consists of 15 residues. The CDR3 loop reads CASSLARANTGELFF. CDR3 DNA sequence: TGTGCCAGCAGCTTAGCCAGGGCGAACACCGGGGAGCTGTTTTTT.